These T cell receptor beta chains were read from a single sample in a study of early T cells in non-severe SARS-CoV-2 infection. In TCRdb, the 5' RACE reads were re-called with MiXCR into one record per CDR3 protein. This table holds about 49,000 distinct CDR3 sequences, approximately 10% found once. The sequenced material came from whole blood. The receptor source for this set is an adult who was a healthcare worker with PCR-confirmed SARS-CoV-2 infection or an uninfected control (not recorded which). The CDR3 runs from the conserved cysteine through the conserved F or W. Fields, in order: J gene, V gene, clone size, D gene, CDR3 DNA, CDR3 protein. The D gene is left open where the match is weak. Not all rows give a size; the values are once, few, many and, for expanded clones, a class.

TRBJ2-3 TRBV7-9 NA NA TGTGCCAGCAGCTCGAGCACAGATACGCAGTATTTT CASSSSTDTQYF
TRBJ1-6 TRBV12-3/TRBV12-4 few NA TGTGCCAGCACCTTAAAGGGACCGGTTAATTCACCCCTCCACTTT CASTLKGPVNSPLHF
TRBJ2-1 TRBV7-8 few TRBD1 TGTGCCAGCAGCCCCACAGGGGGCGAGTTCTTC CASSPTGGEFF
TRBJ2-7 TRBV6-2/TRBV6-3 NA NA TGTGCCAGCACCCTGGGGGCGGTTACCTACGAGCAGTACTTC CASTLGAVTYEQYF
TRBJ1-1 TRBV3-1 many NA TGTGCCAGCAGCCCGAAGGGGACGCCGAACACTGAAGCTTTCTTT CASSPKGTPNTEAFF
TRBJ1-6 TRBV25-1 NA NA TGTGCCAGCAGTGAAAGGCCGTATAATTCACCCCTCCACTTT CASSERPYNSPLHF
TRBJ2-7 TRBV20-1 NA NA TGCAGTGCTAGAGTTCCAAGCTCCTACGAGCAGTACTTC CSARVPSSYEQYF
TRBJ1-2 TRBV7-9 few TRBD1 TGTGCCAGCAGCTGGGGACAGAGCTATGGCTACACCTTC CASSWGQSYGYTF
TRBJ1-6 TRBV6-5 many NA TGTGCCAGCAGCCCCAATAATTCACCCCTCCACTTT CASSPNNSPLHF
TRBJ2-7 TRBV12-3/TRBV12-4 NA TRBD2 TGTGCCAGCAGGCCAGCGGGAGGGCCCTCCAACGAGCAGTACTTC CASRPAGGPSNEQYF
TRBJ2-7 TRBV5-1 few NA TGCGCCAGCAGCTTGTCCCCGGGGCGCAGCTCCTACGAGCAGTACTTC CASSLSPGRSSYEQYF